Listed below are T cell receptor beta chains from one sample, sequenced in a study of T cells in Graves' hyperthyroidism and ophthalmopathy. TCRdb processed the multiplex PCR reads anew with MiXCR; each CDR3 protein has one entry. This sample has about 400,000 distinct CDR3 sequences; 12% to 15% occur once, and the top ten carry roughly a fifth. The specimen was blood. These receptors came from a woman aged 55-75 years with Graves' ophthalmopathy. Both conserved end residues are part of each CDR3. Each record gives: clone size, J gene, V gene, D gene, CDR3 DNA, CDR3 protein. A D gene is named only where the DNA matches it firmly. Size is stated for part of the rows, as once, few or many counts, or as a class when the clone is expanded.

abundance: many; j_gene: TRBJ2-3; v_gene: TRBV5-1; d_gene: NA; CDR3nt: TGCGCCAGCAGCTTGAACCCAGCGGATACGCAGTATTTT; CDR3aa: CASSLNPADTQYF
abundance: many; j_gene: TRBJ2-1; v_gene: TRBV12-3/TRBV12-4; d_gene: TRBD1; CDR3nt: TGTGCCAGCAGCCCCGGGACAGGGGTGGCCAATGAGCAGTTCTTC; CDR3aa: CASSPGTGVANEQFF
abundance: NA; j_gene: TRBJ2-7; v_gene: TRBV20-1; d_gene: NA; CDR3nt: TGCAGTGCTCCCAACCGGGGTCGACAGGACGGGGCCTACGAGCAGTACTTC; CDR3aa: CSAPNRGRQDGAYEQYF
abundance: many; j_gene: TRBJ2-3; v_gene: TRBV6-1; d_gene: TRBD2; CDR3nt: TGTGCCAGCAGGGGTAGCGGGAGTGGGACAGATACGCAGTATTTT; CDR3aa: CASRGSGSGTDTQYF
abundance: many; j_gene: TRBJ2-1; v_gene: TRBV5-1; d_gene: TRBD2; CDR3nt: TGCGCCAGCACAACTTGGGGACGGCCGGGACTAGCGGGGTACAATGAGCAGTTCTTC; CDR3aa: CASTTWGRPGLAGYNEQFF
abundance: many; j_gene: TRBJ2-7; v_gene: TRBV6-2/TRBV6-3; d_gene: NA; CDR3nt: TGTGCCAGCAGGCCCTTTGGATCCTACGAGCAGTACTTC; CDR3aa: CASRPFGSYEQYF
abundance: few; j_gene: TRBJ2-7; v_gene: TRBV6-1; d_gene: TRBD1; CDR3nt: TGTGCCAGCAGTGAAGAGGGGGCCATCTACGAGCAGTACTTC; CDR3aa: CASSEEGAIYEQYF
abundance: NA; j_gene: TRBJ2-5; v_gene: TRBV3-1; d_gene: NA; CDR3nt: TGTGCCAGCAGCCAACCGGAAGAGACCCAGTACTTC; CDR3aa: CASSQPEETQYF
abundance: many; j_gene: TRBJ2-1; v_gene: TRBV20-1; d_gene: TRBD2; CDR3nt: TGCAGTGCTGTACCTAGCGGGTCATCTTTGGGCGCTCATGAGCAGTTCTTC; CDR3aa: CSAVPSGSSLGAHEQFF
abundance: NA; j_gene: TRBJ2-3; v_gene: TRBV4-2; d_gene: NA; CDR3nt: TGTGCCAGCAGCCCAGAGGTGGGCCGCAGCGCAGATACGCAGTATTTT; CDR3aa: CASSPEVGRSADTQYF
abundance: NA; j_gene: TRBJ2-7; v_gene: TRBV27; d_gene: TRBD2; CDR3nt: TGTGTCAGCAGCTCCAGGTTAGCGGGAGCGTACGAGCAGTACTTC; CDR3aa: CVSSSRLAGAYEQYF
abundance: NA; j_gene: TRBJ1-5; v_gene: TRBV20-1; d_gene: NA; CDR3nt: TGCAGTGCTAGGGTCGGGCAGTCGAGCAATCAGCCCCAGCATTTT; CDR3aa: CSARVGQSSNQPQHF
abundance: few; j_gene: TRBJ2-3; v_gene: TRBV20-1; d_gene: TRBD2; CDR3nt: TGCAGTGCCCTCGGGGGGGACACAGATACGCAGTATTTT; CDR3aa: CSALGGDTDTQYF
abundance: many; j_gene: TRBJ2-1; v_gene: TRBV7-9; d_gene: NA; CDR3nt: TGTGCCAGCAGCTTAGGCGCGATCCCCAGCTCCTACAATGAGCAGTTCTTC; CDR3aa: CASSLGAIPSSYNEQFF
abundance: many; j_gene: TRBJ1-1; v_gene: TRBV2; d_gene: NA; CDR3nt: TGTGCCAGCACGAGGGACGGAAACACTGAAGCTTTCTTT; CDR3aa: CASTRDGNTEAFF
abundance: few; j_gene: TRBJ2-5; v_gene: TRBV6-1; d_gene: TRBD2; CDR3nt: TGTGCCAGTGGGAGGGACGAAGGGACCCAGTACTTC; CDR3aa: CASGRDEGTQYF
abundance: NA; j_gene: TRBJ1-2; v_gene: TRBV27; d_gene: NA; CDR3nt: TGTGCCAGCAGTTTCAGGGTCGGCTATGGCTACACCTTC; CDR3aa: CASSFRVGYGYTF
abundance: NA; j_gene: TRBJ2-5; v_gene: TRBV29-1; d_gene: NA; CDR3nt: TGCAGCGTGGCCACTGGGCAGGAGACCCAGTACTTC; CDR3aa: CSVATGQETQYF
abundance: once; j_gene: TRBJ2-1; v_gene: TRBV4-1; d_gene: NA; CDR3nt: TGCGCCAGCAGCCAAGTTCTAGCTGCTTACAATGAGCAGTTCTTC; CDR3aa: CASSQVLAAYNEQFF
abundance: few; j_gene: TRBJ2-7; v_gene: TRBV20-1; d_gene: TRBD2; CDR3nt: TGCAGTGCTAGAGAGGGCACTAGCGGGAGGGTCGAGCAGTACTTC; CDR3aa: CSAREGTSGRVEQYF
abundance: many; j_gene: TRBJ2-1; v_gene: TRBV7-2; d_gene: NA; CDR3nt: TGTGCCAGCAGCCCCTGGGAAGGGGCTTCCTACAATGAGCAGTTCTTC; CDR3aa: CASSPWEGASYNEQFF
abundance: few; j_gene: TRBJ2-2; v_gene: TRBV7-9; d_gene: TRBD2; CDR3nt: TGTGCCAGCAGCTTATTCGGGAGGGGCCGGGGAAACACCGGGGAGCTGTTTTTT; CDR3aa: CASSLFGRGRGNTGELFF
abundance: few; j_gene: TRBJ2-1; v_gene: TRBV29-1; d_gene: NA; CDR3nt: TGCAGCGTTGAAGGTTGGCTAGTAACCAATGAGCAGTTCTTC; CDR3aa: CSVEGWLVTNEQFF
abundance: many; j_gene: TRBJ2-7; v_gene: TRBV28; d_gene: TRBD1; CDR3nt: TGTGCCAGCAGTGTCGGGACAGCCTACGAGCAGTACTTC; CDR3aa: CASSVGTAYEQYF
abundance: many; j_gene: TRBJ2-2; v_gene: TRBV12-3/TRBV12-4; d_gene: NA; CDR3nt: TGTGCCAGCAGTTTGAAGGGAATGGTCGGGGAGCTGTTTTTT; CDR3aa: CASSLKGMVGELFF
abundance: many; j_gene: TRBJ1-1; v_gene: TRBV5-1; d_gene: NA; CDR3nt: TGCGCCAGCAGCTTGGATGGAGCGAACACTGAAGCTTTCTTT; CDR3aa: CASSLDGANTEAFF
abundance: few; j_gene: TRBJ2-5; v_gene: TRBV4-2; d_gene: NA; CDR3nt: TGTGCCAGCAGCCAAGGATGGTCCGGGGTTAAGGAGACCCAGTACTTC; CDR3aa: CASSQGWSGVKETQYF
abundance: many; j_gene: TRBJ2-7; v_gene: TRBV11-2; d_gene: NA; CDR3nt: TGTGCCAGCAGCTTAGATACGGCAGGGGTTGGCTCCTACGAGCAGTACTTC; CDR3aa: CASSLDTAGVGSYEQYF
abundance: NA; j_gene: TRBJ1-2; v_gene: TRBV20-1; d_gene: NA; CDR3nt: TGCAGTGCTATTACAGGGAACTATGGCTACACCTTC; CDR3aa: CSAITGNYGYTF
abundance: many; j_gene: TRBJ2-7; v_gene: TRBV28; d_gene: NA; CDR3nt: TGTGCCAGCAGTCGACTAGAGAAAACCTACGAGCAGTACTTC; CDR3aa: CASSRLEKTYEQYF
abundance: many; j_gene: TRBJ2-5; v_gene: TRBV20-1; d_gene: NA; CDR3nt: TGCAGTATACTGAGGGGGAATTCCCAAGAGACCCAGTACTTC; CDR3aa: CSILRGNSQETQYF
abundance: few; j_gene: TRBJ1-5; v_gene: TRBV10-3; d_gene: NA; CDR3nt: TGTGCCATCAGTGGACAGAATCAGCCCCAGCATTTT; CDR3aa: CAISGQNQPQHF
abundance: NA; j_gene: TRBJ2-2; v_gene: TRBV7-9; d_gene: NA; CDR3nt: TGTGCCAGCAGCTCAGGCTGGTCGGGGATGGACACCGGGGAGCTGTTTTTT; CDR3aa: CASSSGWSGMDTGELFF
abundance: many; j_gene: TRBJ1-3; v_gene: TRBV3-1; d_gene: NA; CDR3nt: TGTGCCAGCAGCCAATCCTGGTGGGGAAACACCATATATTTT; CDR3aa: CASSQSWWGNTIYF
abundance: many; j_gene: TRBJ2-3; v_gene: TRBV28; d_gene: NA; CDR3nt: TGTGCCAGCAGTTTATGGGCACGGGATAGCACAGATACGCAGTATTTT; CDR3aa: CASSLWARDSTDTQYF
abundance: NA; j_gene: TRBJ1-1; v_gene: TRBV7-2; d_gene: NA; CDR3nt: TGTGCCAGCAGCACACAGGTTAACACTGAAGCTTTCTTT; CDR3aa: CASSTQVNTEAFF
abundance: many; j_gene: TRBJ2-5; v_gene: TRBV7-9; d_gene: NA; CDR3nt: TGTGCCAGCAGCTCCCCCTGGGAGACCCAGTACTTC; CDR3aa: CASSSPWETQYF
abundance: NA; j_gene: TRBJ2-3; v_gene: TRBV4-2; d_gene: TRBD1; CDR3nt: TGTGCCAGCAGCCAATTTCCAGGGGGAGATACGCAGTATTTT; CDR3aa: CASSQFPGGDTQYF
abundance: many; j_gene: TRBJ2-2; v_gene: TRBV12-3/TRBV12-4; d_gene: NA; CDR3nt: TGTGCCAGCAGTCGAGGGAACACCGGGGAGCTGTTTTTT; CDR3aa: CASSRGNTGELFF
abundance: NA; j_gene: TRBJ2-1; v_gene: TRBV6-1; d_gene: NA; CDR3nt: TGTGCCAGCAGTTCTCAGGACCCTCTCTACAATGAGCAGTTCTTC; CDR3aa: CASSSQDPLYNEQFF
abundance: NA; j_gene: TRBJ2-7; v_gene: TRBV28; d_gene: NA; CDR3nt: TGTGCCAGCACCCGGGCACAGAGATCCTGCGAGCAGTACTTC; CDR3aa: CASTRAQRSCEQYF
abundance: NA; j_gene: TRBJ1-3; v_gene: TRBV24-1; d_gene: NA; CDR3nt: TGTGCCACCAGTGATGTCAGGGCTGGAAACACCATATATTTT; CDR3aa: CATSDVRAGNTIYF
abundance: few; j_gene: TRBJ2-5; v_gene: TRBV7-8; d_gene: NA; CDR3nt: TGTGCCAGCAGCTTAGGCCATGGCGGGTTCCAAGAGACCCAGTACTTC; CDR3aa: CASSLGHGGFQETQYF
abundance: NA; j_gene: TRBJ2-1; v_gene: TRBV7-9; d_gene: TRBD2; CDR3nt: TGTGCCAGCAGCCAAAGCGGGAGCGGTGAGCAGTTCTTC; CDR3aa: CASSQSGSGEQFF
abundance: many; j_gene: TRBJ1-3; v_gene: TRBV7-2; d_gene: TRBD1; CDR3nt: TGTGCCAGCAGCTTAACCCGACAGGGGGCCTCTGGAAACACCATATATTTT; CDR3aa: CASSLTRQGASGNTIYF
abundance: many; j_gene: TRBJ2-7; v_gene: TRBV5-1; d_gene: TRBD1; CDR3nt: TGCGCCAGCAGCTTGGCCGGACAGGGAATATACGAGCAGTACTTC; CDR3aa: CASSLAGQGIYEQYF
abundance: NA; j_gene: TRBJ2-7; v_gene: TRBV12-3/TRBV12-4; d_gene: TRBD1; CDR3nt: TGTGCCAGCGGAACCGGGACAGGTTTGACACGGGAGCAGTACTTC; CDR3aa: CASGTGTGLTREQYF
abundance: NA; j_gene: TRBJ1-4; v_gene: TRBV11-2; d_gene: NA; CDR3nt: TGTGCCAGCAGCCCCTCAGGGCCAACTAATGAAAAACTGTTTTTT; CDR3aa: CASSPSGPTNEKLFF
abundance: many; j_gene: TRBJ2-3; v_gene: TRBV11-2; d_gene: TRBD2; CDR3nt: TGTGCCAGCAGCACACTAGCGGGAGCGGTTGCAGATACGCAGTATTTT; CDR3aa: CASSTLAGAVADTQYF
abundance: many; j_gene: TRBJ2-7; v_gene: TRBV4-1; d_gene: TRBD2; CDR3nt: TGCGCCAGCAGCCACATTCCTAGCGGGAGTTCCCACGAGCAGTACTTC; CDR3aa: CASSHIPSGSSHEQYF
abundance: many; j_gene: TRBJ1-1; v_gene: TRBV6-1; d_gene: NA; CDR3nt: TGTGCCAGCATAGCAGGAAGGGCTTTCTTT; CDR3aa: CASIAGRAFF
abundance: many; j_gene: TRBJ1-1; v_gene: TRBV2; d_gene: NA; CDR3nt: TGTGCCAGCAGTGAACTAGGGGCTGAGAACACTGAAGCTTTCTTT; CDR3aa: CASSELGAENTEAFF